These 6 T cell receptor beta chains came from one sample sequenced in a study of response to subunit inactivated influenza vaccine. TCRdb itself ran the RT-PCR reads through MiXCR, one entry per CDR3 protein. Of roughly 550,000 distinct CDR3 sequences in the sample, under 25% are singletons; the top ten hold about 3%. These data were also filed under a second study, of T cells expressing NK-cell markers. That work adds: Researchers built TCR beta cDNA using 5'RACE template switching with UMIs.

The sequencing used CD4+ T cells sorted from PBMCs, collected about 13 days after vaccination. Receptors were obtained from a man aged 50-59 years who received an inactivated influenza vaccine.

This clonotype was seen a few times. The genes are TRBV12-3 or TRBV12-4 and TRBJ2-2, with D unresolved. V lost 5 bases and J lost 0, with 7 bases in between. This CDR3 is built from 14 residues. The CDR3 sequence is CASSPDANTGELFF. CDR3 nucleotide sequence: TGTGCCAGCAGTCCGGACGCGAACACCGGGGAGCTGTTTTTT.

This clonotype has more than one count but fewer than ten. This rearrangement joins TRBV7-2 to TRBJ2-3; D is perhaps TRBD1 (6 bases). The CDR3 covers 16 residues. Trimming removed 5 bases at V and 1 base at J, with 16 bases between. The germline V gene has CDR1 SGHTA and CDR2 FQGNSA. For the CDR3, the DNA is TGTGCCAGCAGCCCTAGGGGGTTTGAACGCACAGATACGCAGTATTTT. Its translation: CASSPRGFERTDTQYF.

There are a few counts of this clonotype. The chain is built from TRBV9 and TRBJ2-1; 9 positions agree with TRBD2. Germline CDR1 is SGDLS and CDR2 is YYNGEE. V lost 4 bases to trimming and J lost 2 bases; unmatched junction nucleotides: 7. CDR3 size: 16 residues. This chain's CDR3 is CASSPYSGSTYNEQFF. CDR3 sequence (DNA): TGTGCCAGCAGCCCATATAGCGGGAGCACCTACAATGAGCAGTTCTTC.

The CDR3 spells CSAPSGVAVDNEQFF. The CDR3 DNA sequence: TGCAGTGCTCCCTCGGGGGTAGCGGTTGACAATGAGCAGTTCTTC. This sequence joins TRBV20-1 and TRBJ2-1; possibly TRBD2 for D (6 bases). Germline CDR1 and CDR2: DFQATT and SNEGSKA (reference sequence). Between the trimmed V and J ends, which lost 5 bases and 5 bases, there was a span of 19 bases. There are 15 residues in the CDR3.

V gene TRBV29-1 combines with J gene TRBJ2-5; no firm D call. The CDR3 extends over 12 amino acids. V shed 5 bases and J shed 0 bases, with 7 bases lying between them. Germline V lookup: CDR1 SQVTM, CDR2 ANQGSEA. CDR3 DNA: TGCAGCGTTTCTCTCGACCAAGAGACCCAGTACTTC. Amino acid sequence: CSVSLDQETQYF.

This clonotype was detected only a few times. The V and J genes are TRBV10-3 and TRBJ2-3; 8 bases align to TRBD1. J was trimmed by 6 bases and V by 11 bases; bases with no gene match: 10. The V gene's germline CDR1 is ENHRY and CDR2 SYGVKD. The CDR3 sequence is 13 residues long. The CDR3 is CAATTGAGDTQYF. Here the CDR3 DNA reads TGTGCCGCTACGACAGGGGCAGGGGATACGCAGTATTTT.